A single sample gave rise to the 7 T cell receptor beta chains below, sequenced in a study of vaccination and CD4 T cells after COVID-19. Sequencing of DNA taken from cultured CD4+ T cells relied on the Oncomine TCR Beta short-read assay. TCRdb re-called the PCR reads with MiXCR, one entry per CDR3 protein. The repertoire holds about 17,000 distinct CDR3 sequences, about 63% seen once, with 11% in the top ten. No antigens are known for them. The treatment was: approximately nine-day PBMC culture with coronavirus spike peptide pools or control peptides (ViraFEST assay). The specimen sequenced was CD4+ T cells from blood, cultured in vitro. Receptors were obtained from a human donor who had recovered from COVID-19.

The rearrangement uses TRBV11-2 and TRBJ1-6; TRBD1 is a possible D gene (5 bases). Trimming took off 2 bases at V and 7 bases at J, with 12 bases between the two ends. From germline, CDR1 is SGHAT and CDR2 FQNNGV. The CDR3 has 15 amino acids. CDR3 sequence (DNA): TGTGCCAGCAGCTTACAGGGATTTTCAAATTCACCCCTCCACTTT. The encoded protein is CASSLQGFSNSPLHF. The whole variable domain, filled in from reference TRBV11-2 and TRBJ1-6, reads EAGVAQSPRYKIIEKRQSVAFWCNPISGHATLYWYQQILGQGPKLLIQFQNNGVVDDSQLPKDRFSAERLKGVDSTLKIQPAKLEDSAVYLCASSLQGFSNSPLHFGNGTRLTVT.

The CDR3 here is CASSPPGLASNNEQFF. DNA of the CDR3: TGTGCCAGCAGCCCTCCGGGCCTAGCGAGCAACAATGAGCAGTTCTTC. The chain couples TRBV7-8 to TRBJ2-1, with a tentative D call TRBD2 (6 bases). The germline V gene has CDR1 SGHVS and CDR2 FQNEAQ. V dropped 5 bases and J dropped 5 bases, with 19 bases sitting between them. The CDR3 length is 16 residues.

This sequence joins TRBV11-3 and TRBJ2-1; D remains ambiguous. Trimming stripped 3 bases from V and 5 bases from J, with 20 bases between. The CDR3 is made up of 17 amino acids. CDR1 and CDR2 from the germline V gene are SGHNT and YENEEA. The DNA for the CDR3 is TGTGCCAGCAGCTTCCCTTCGACCCGCCTCGGGCACAATGAGCAGTTCTTC. Translated, it gives CASSFPSTRLGHNEQFF.

V and J are TRBV20-1 and TRBJ1-4; tentative D call: TRBD1 (5 bases). Germline V CDR1 and CDR2: DFQATT, SNEGSKA (reference sequence). The CDR3 totals 14 residues. Trimming took off 5 bases at V and 7 bases at J, with 17 bases between the two ends. The CDR3 protein is CSAEAQGTREKLFF. The CDR3 region has the DNA TGCAGTGCTGAGGCTCAGGGTACTCGTGAAAAACTGTTTTTT.

The chain recombines TRBV7-2 with TRBJ2-2; D gene ambiguous. CDR1 and CDR2 from the germline V gene are SGHTA and FQGNSA. This CDR3 has 16 amino acids. V dropped 5 bases and J dropped 6 bases, with 19 bases sitting between them. Here the CDR3 reads CASSPGPGFISGELFF. The CDR3 bases are TGTGCCAGCAGCCCCGGACCGGGTTTTATATCCGGGGAGCTGTTTTTT.

The rearrangement uses TRBV19 and TRBJ2-7; D is unresolved. The CDR3 is 14 amino acids. Germline assignment: CDR1 LNHDA and CDR2 SQIVND (reference sequence). Trimming left V 10 bases short and J 0 bases short, with 16 bases between. DNA of the CDR3: TGTGCCACTAAACTCAGGCAGGACTCCTACGAGCAGTACTTC. Translated, it gives CATKLRQDSYEQYF.

This chain uses TRBV7-2 with TRBJ2-5, with TRBD2 identical over 7 bases. The germline CDR1 and CDR2 sequences are SGHTA and FQGNSA. V was clipped by 5 bases and J by 1 base; unmatched bases: 13. The CDR3 is 17 residues long. CDR3 sequence: CASSNGDWGGLQETQYF. CDR3 nucleotide sequence: TGTGCCAGCAGCAACGGGGATTGGGGGGGACTCCAAGAGACCCAGTACTTC.